Listed below are T cell receptor beta chains from one sample, sequenced in a study of blood T cells in healthy people across ages. A single record per CDR3 protein comes from TCRdb applying MiXCR to the 5' RACE reads. Of 850,000 to 1,000,000 distinct CDR3 sequences in the sample, around 54% are singletons; the top ten hold roughly 23%. Sequencing used blood. The receptors here all came from an older woman in good health. The CDR3 runs from the conserved cysteine through the conserved F or W. Fields, in order: J gene, V gene, D gene, clone size, CDR3 DNA, CDR3 protein. D genes are given only for firm matches. Where a row states a size, it is once, few, many or the class of an expanded clone; other rows omit it.

TRBJ2-3	TRBV5-1	-	few	TGCGCCAGCAGCCCGACCCCAGCAGAGGGTACGCAGTATTTT	CASSPTPAEGTQYF
TRBJ2-7	TRBV28	TRBD1	-	TGTGCCAGCAGTATAAACCGGGGCAGGGGGTCCTACGAGCAGTACTTC	CASSINRGRGSYEQYF
TRBJ1-2	TRBV7-2	-	-	TGTGCCAGCAGCTTACCCACCCAAGGTTATGGCTACACCTTC	CASSLPTQGYGYTF
TRBJ2-3	TRBV6-5	TRBD1	few	TGTGCCAGCAGCCAGGACAGGTGGGGTGGGGATACGCAGTATTTT	CASSQDRWGGDTQYF
TRBJ2-3	TRBV7-8	-	-	TGTGCCAGCAGCTTTCAGGGAGATACAGATGCGCAGTATTTT	CASSFQGDTDAQYF
TRBJ2-7	TRBV4-1	-	-	TGCGCCAGCAGTGACCCACCGTTAGTGAGAGCCTACGAGCAGTACTTC	CASSDPPLVRAYEQYF
TRBJ1-2	TRBV28	-	few	TGTGCCAGCAGTTCACCTATCTATGGCTACACCTTC	CASSSPIYGYTF
TRBJ2-7	TRBV20-1	TRBD2	few	TGCAGTGCTAGAAGTCTAGCGGACGAGCAGTACTTC	CSARSLADEQYF
TRBJ1-6	TRBV10-3	TRBD1	-	TGTGCCATCAGCGCACAGGGGAGGCGATCACCCCTCCACTTT	CAISAQGRRSPLHF
TRBJ2-2	TRBV5-1	-	-	TGCGCCAGCAGCTGGACGGCCCCCGGGGAGCTGTTTTTT	CASSWTAPGELFF
TRBJ2-3	TRBV11-2	-	-	TGTGCCAGCAGCTTAGGGGGGGGCCTAGCGTCTGGGGATACGCAGTATTTT	CASSLGGGLASGDTQYF
TRBJ2-7	TRBV4-2	-	few	TGTGCCAGCAGCCAAGTGTTCGAGCACTCCTACGAGCAGTACTTC	CASSQVFEHSYEQYF
TRBJ2-5	TRBV20-1	-	-	TGCAGTGCTAGCTTTCTTGAAATCGGAGAGACCCAGTACTTC	CSASFLEIGETQYF
TRBJ1-2	TRBV7-2	TRBD1	-	TGTGCCAGCAGCTTAGCGGGACAGGGATCGGGTGGCTACACCTTC	CASSLAGQGSGGYTF
TRBJ2-7	TRBV5-1	TRBD1	-	TGCGCCAGCAGCTCTCTGACAGGGGGCGAGCAGTACTTC	CASSSLTGGEQYF
TRBJ2-3	TRBV29-1	-	few	TGCAGCGTTGGGGGGACGGACACAGATACGCAGTATTTT	CSVGGTDTDTQYF
TRBJ1-5	TRBV12-3/TRBV12-4	-	few	TGTGCCAGCAGTGTCCAGGGTGGGAATCAGCCCCAGCATTTT	CASSVQGGNQPQHF
TRBJ2-5	TRBV28	TRBD1	-	TGTGCCGGCAGGGGGGGACAGGGAGGCTCAGAGACCCAGTACTTC	CAGRGGQGGSETQYF
TRBJ2-5	TRBV7-9	-	-	TGTGCCAGCAGCTTTCCGACAGTTGGGGAGACCCAGTACTTC	CASSFPTVGETQYF
TRBJ1-6	TRBV7-2	TRBD1	few	TGTGCCAGCAGCTTAGAGTTCTTCGCCGACAGGGGTTGTGTCCTCCACTTT	CASSLEFFADRGCVLHF
TRBJ2-3	TRBV28	TRBD1	-	TGTGCCAGCACAAAGACGACAGGGCGGTCAGCTACGCAGTATTTT	CASTKTTGRSATQYF
TRBJ2-5	TRBV7-3	-	few	TGTGCCAGCAGCTTAAGAACCCAAGAGACCCAGTACTTC	CASSLRTQETQYF
TRBJ1-1	TRBV30	TRBD1	-	TGTGCCGGGGGACAGGGGGCGACTGAAGCTTTCTTT	CAGGQGATEAFF
TRBJ2-5	TRBV20-1	-	-	TGCAGTGCTAGGTTGGATTCCCGGGCCCCCGGGGCCATTATTTGGGAGACCCAGTACTTC	CSARLDSRAPGAIIWETQYF
TRBJ2-7	TRBV12-3/TRBV12-4	-	many	TGTGCCAGCAGTTTAAAGGGCGGCTACGAGCAGTACTTC	CASSLKGGYEQYF
TRBJ2-7	TRBV28	TRBD2	-	TGTGCCAGCAGTTCCCCGGGTAGCGGGAGCTACGAGCAGTACTTC	CASSSPGSGSYEQYF
TRBJ2-5	TRBV20-1	TRBD2	few	TGCAGTGCTAGGGGCAAGACTAGCGGCCAAGAGACCCAGTACTTC	CSARGKTSGQETQYF
TRBJ1-4	TRBV18	-	-	TGTGCCAGCTCACCGGACCGAGAAAAACTGTTTTTT	CASSPDREKLFF
TRBJ2-7	TRBV6-5	-	few	TGTGCCAGCAGTTACTCAACAGGGCCGGGGATCTACGAGCAGTACTTC	CASSYSTGPGIYEQYF
TRBJ2-1	TRBV5-6	TRBD2	-	TGTGCCAGCAGCGTAGCGGGAGTTAGGGGTGTTCATGAGCAGTTCTTC	CASSVAGVRGVHEQFF
TRBJ2-1	TRBV12-3/TRBV12-4	TRBD2	-	TGTGCCAGCAGTTTCGGGACTAGCGGGATAGGCGAGCAGTTCTTC	CASSFGTSGIGEQFF